This T cell receptor beta chain was recovered during a study of cytomegalovirus exposure and HLA in healthy donors. The length of the CDR3 is 14 residues. Germline V CDR1 and CDR2: SGHNT, YYREEE (reference sequence). The V gene lost 3 bases and the J gene lost 3 bases, with 13 bases spanning the gap. On this clone: Its antigen remains unknown.

13 Jbeta primers and 60 Vbeta primers were used for the PCR. Generated by immunoSEQ multiplex PCR, the TCRdb table keeps only in-frame clones and is missing some. In the table there are roughly 250,000 clones, 84% of which are singletons. Points from the study as a whole: A further, later analysis showed that HLA-associated TCR beta chains (compared with equally common others) were more clonally expanded. One cluster of highly shared sequence variants probably arose as a sequencing artifact. An analysis that came later showed most CMV-associated TCR beta chains appearing HLA-restricted.

V gene TRBV5-4 combines with J gene TRBJ2-7; D is perhaps TRBD1 (6 bases). The sample taken for sequencing was PBMCs. This receptor was identified in a middle-aged woman in good health and CMV-seropositive. In nucleotides, the CDR3 is TGTGCCAGCAGCTGGGCCGGGACAAACTACGAGCAGTACTTC. Protein: CASSWAGTNYEQYF.